The clone carrying this TCR beta chain was counted many times. Using its own MiXCR run on the 5' RACE reads, TCRdb lists one record per CDR3 protein. The table includes approximately 31,000 distinct CDR3 sequences, about a quarter detected once. V shed 4 bases and J 1 base; nucleotides not matched to a gene: 9. Germline CDR1 DFQATT, CDR2 SNEGSKA (reference sequence). The CDR3 runs 15 residues. The sequence came from a female donor with breast cancer. The chain is built from TRBV20-1 and TRBJ2-7; 8 bases match TRBD1. The specimen was naive CD4+ T cells sorted from a lymph node. The subset: naive CD4+ T cells, CD4+CD45RA+CD25-. The CDR3: CSAKDHRGSSYEQYF. The CDR3, as DNA: TGCAGTGCTAAAGACCACAGGGGGTCATCCTACGAGCAGTACTTC.